The T cell receptor (beta chain) under discussion was sequenced for a study of T cell responses to AZD1222 COVID-19 vaccine. About the study: Recipients boosted at about 4 weeks or about 12 weeks are pooled.

Turning to this clone: No antigen is known for it.

General study findings and limits: CD4 TCRs associated with vaccination spanned spike, dominating at 160-218 and 743-854.

Libraries were prepared by immunoSEQ multiplex PCR; TCRdb keeps only in-frame clonotypes and omits some of them. The data contain about 120,000 clones, over 70% of them singletons. Sequences were derived from peripheral blood, sampled on day 0 of AZD1222 vaccination. This receptor was obtained from an adult in good health.

The DNA for the CDR3 is TGTGCCAGCAGTTTACGGCTGAGAGGGACTGAAGCTTTCTTT. It codes for CASSLRLRGTEAFF. V gene TRBV28 combines with J gene TRBJ1-1; D ambiguous. This CDR3 is 14 amino acids long. Per germline, CDR1 MDHEN and CDR2 SYDVKM. V gave up 2 bases and J gave up 5 bases, with 12 bases separating them.